Detailed here is one T cell receptor (beta chain). The antigen remains unidentified. Prepared TCR beta cDNA libraries contained unique molecular identifiers. TCRdb fed the PCR reads into MiXCR, producing one record per CDR3 protein. Counted here are 750,000 to 900,000 distinct CDR3 sequences, around 42% occurring once; the ten biggest clones make up roughly 5%. Germline assignment: CDR1 MNHEY and CDR2 SMNVEV (reference sequence). The CDR3 consists of 16 residues. Unmatched junction bases numbered 15, after V lost 5 bases and J lost 7 bases. This sample is part of a study of post-analysis software for immune sequencing data. Study-wide points: With TRBV5-6, TRBV5-1 and TRBV20-1 included, several TRBV segments were more frequent in patients than in controls.

V gene TRBV27 combines with J gene TRBJ2-7, with TRBD2 matching 9 bases. The specimen sequenced was blood. The receptor comes from a girl under 18 with multiple sclerosis. The CDR3 coding sequence is TGTGCCAGCAGTCGCTCCTGGACTAGCGCCTACTATGAGCAGTACTTC. Amino acids: CASSRSWTSAYYEQYF.